The present T cell receptor beta chain was sequenced within a study of T cells after posttransplantation cyclophosphamide. The study's findings and limits: Skin or GI-infiltrating T cells shared few TRB sequences with blood.

The naive gate required viable CD3+CD4+ or CD3+CD8+ cells with CCR7+CD45RA+CD45RO-CD95-CD27+CD28+ phenotype. This related bone marrow graft donor gave peripheral blood on the day of marrow donation. V was shortened by 4 bases and J by 0 bases, with 14 bases between the two germline ends. This CDR3 is built from 15 residues. Germline loops: CDR1 SGDLS, CDR2 YYNGEE. TCRdb keeps only in-frame clones here, not all; method: immunoSEQ multiplex PCR. The data contain 25,000 to 40,000 clones, over 75% of them singletons. Concerning this clone: Its antigen is not identified.

V and J are TRBV9 and TRBJ2-7; possibly TRBD1 for D (6 bases). The origin of this receptor is a man between 25 and 39 years old in good health and a related stem cell transplant donor. Specimen: naive CD4+ T cells sorted from blood. In nucleotides, the CDR3 is TGTGCCAGCAGCCCCCGACAGGCCAGCTCCTACGAGCAGTACTTC. This gives the protein CASSPRQASSYEQYF.